The clone carrying this TCR beta chain was seen ten or more times. Its antigen is as yet unknown. Next came a second PCR, run for roughly 7 to 12 cycles, which used a sample-barcoded 5' primer along with a J-beta primer mix. TCRdb used MiXCR to reprocess the 5' RACE reads, holding one entry per CDR3 protein. The sample lists about 1.7 million distinct CDR3 sequences; under 30% were seen once. The sample is drawn from a study of blood T cells in healthy people across ages. The CDR3 totals 14 residues. Trimming removed 6 bases from V and 2 bases from J; junction bases left unmatched: 4. Germline lookup yields CDR1 MDHEN and CDR2 SYDVKM. Notes on the study in general: The study could not conclusively compare naive and antigen-experienced cells, given its unsorted PBMCs.

The sequence was obtained from a woman aged 25 to 39 in good health. The chain is built from TRBV28 and TRBJ2-1; TRBD2 agrees at 7 bases. Sequencing input: blood. The CDR3 region is CASRLGLAYNEQFF. The CDR3 coding sequence is TGTGCCAGCAGGCTCGGACTAGCCTACAATGAGCAGTTCTTC.